Listed below are T cell receptor beta chains from one sample, sequenced in a study of T-cell reconstitution after alpha-beta-depleted transplantation in children. Using its own MiXCR run on the PCR reads, TCRdb lists one record per CDR3 protein. The sample lists under 250,000 distinct CDR3 sequences, roughly a sixth occurring once. This sample comprised PBMCs, mostly from graft donor cells, obtained 360 days after TCRalphabeta/CD19-depleted stem cell transplant. The receptors were sampled from a male patient aged 2 to 9 who had a stem cell transplant for acute lymphoblastic leukemia, so the T cells may come from the graft donor. CDR3s include the opening cysteine and the closing phenylalanine or tryptophan. D genes are given only for firm matches. Rows may omit the clone size; those that give it use once, few, many or a size class.

d_call	j_call	v_call	clone_size	cdr3_aa	cdr3_nt
TRBD2	TRBJ2-5	TRBV11-2	.	CASSLGVLAGAEETQYF	TGTGCCAGCAGCTTAGGGGTGCTAGCGGGAGCTGAAGAGACCCAGTACTTC
.	TRBJ1-5	TRBV28	.	CASSWGRRSNQPQHF	TGTGCCAGCAGTTGGGGCAGGAGAAGCAATCAGCCCCAGCATTTT
TRBD1	TRBJ2-2	TRBV20-1	.	CSARDKGTGGWGPGELFF	TGCAGTGCTAGAGATAAAGGCACAGGGGGTTGGGGACCAGGGGAGCTGTTTTTT
.	TRBJ2-1	TRBV12-3/TRBV12-4	.	CASVEGGSYNEQFF	TGTGCCAGCGTAGAGGGCGGATCCTACAATGAGCAGTTCTTC
.	TRBJ2-1	TRBV4-2	few	CASSQGVPSYNEQFF	TGTGCCAGCAGCCAAGGGGTCCCCTCCTACAATGAGCAGTTCTTC
TRBD1	TRBJ2-7	TRBV9	.	CASSGRDRPYEQYF	TGTGCCAGCAGCGGACGGGACAGACCCTACGAGCAGTACTTC
.	TRBJ2-7	TRBV6-6	.	CASSYQGGYEQYF	TGTGCCAGCAGTTACCAGGGGGGCTACGAGCAGTACTTC
TRBD2	TRBJ2-7	TRBV14	few	CASSRGFAGGLSYEQYF	TGTGCCAGCAGCCGAGGGTTCGCGGGGGGGCTCTCCTACGAGCAGTACTTC
TRBD1	TRBJ2-3	TRBV15	once	CATSRGQDTDTQYF	TGTGCCACCAGCAGGGGACAGGACACAGATACGCAGTATTTT
.	TRBJ2-3	TRBV5-5	.	CASSFLRLQLTDTQYF	TGTGCCAGCAGCTTTCTTCGGTTACAGCTCACAGATACGCAGTATTTT
.	TRBJ2-7	TRBV20-1	many	CSATPEYEQYF	TGCAGTGCTACTCCCGAGTACGAGCAGTACTTC
TRBD1	TRBJ2-3	TRBV12-3/TRBV12-4	many	CASSSPTGISTDTQYF	TGTGCCAGCAGTTCCCCGACAGGGATAAGCACAGATACGCAGTATTTT
.	TRBJ1-4	TRBV19	few	CASSISWGEKLFF	TGTGCCAGTAGTATTAGTTGGGGCGAAAAACTGTTTTTT
TRBD1	TRBJ2-4	TRBV12-3/TRBV12-4	.	CASSLARLRDRGFAEAKNIQYF	TGTGCCAGCAGTTTAGCGAGACTCCGGGACAGGGGTTTTGCGGAGGCCAAAAACATTCAGTACTTC
TRBD1	TRBJ2-1	TRBV12-3/TRBV12-4	.	CASSSSRQGPSSYNEQFF	TGTGCCAGCAGTTCATCGAGACAGGGCCCCAGCTCCTACAATGAGCAGTTCTTC
TRBD2	TRBJ2-3	TRBV20-1	.	CSARWGLAGGLFSDTQYF	TGCAGTGCTAGATGGGGACTAGCGGGGGGGCTTTTTTCAGATACGCAGTATTTT
.	TRBJ2-3	TRBV6-2/TRBV6-3	.	CASTLSPGLSTDTQYF	TGTGCCAGCACCCTAAGCCCGGGACTTAGCACAGATACGCAGTATTTT
.	TRBJ2-3	TRBV13	few	CASSLGGKGDTQYF	TGTGCCAGCAGCTTAGGGGGGAAAGGAGATACGCAGTATTTT
TRBD2	TRBJ2-2	TRBV4-2	few	CASSQDQTSGRTTTGELFF	TGTGCCAGCAGCCAAGATCAAACTAGCGGGAGGACCACCACCGGGGAGCTGTTTTTT
.	TRBJ2-3	TRBV10-1	few	CASSDPAGDTQYF	TGCGCCAGCAGTGACCCAGCAGGGGATACGCAGTATTTT
.	TRBJ2-1	TRBV7-9	few	CASSLGGGPNEQFF	TGTGCCAGCAGCTTGGGAGGGGGCCCCAATGAGCAGTTCTTC
TRBD2	TRBJ2-1	TRBV29-1	.	CSVEDPSGRYNEQFF	TGCAGCGTTGAAGATCCTAGCGGGAGGTACAATGAGCAGTTCTTC